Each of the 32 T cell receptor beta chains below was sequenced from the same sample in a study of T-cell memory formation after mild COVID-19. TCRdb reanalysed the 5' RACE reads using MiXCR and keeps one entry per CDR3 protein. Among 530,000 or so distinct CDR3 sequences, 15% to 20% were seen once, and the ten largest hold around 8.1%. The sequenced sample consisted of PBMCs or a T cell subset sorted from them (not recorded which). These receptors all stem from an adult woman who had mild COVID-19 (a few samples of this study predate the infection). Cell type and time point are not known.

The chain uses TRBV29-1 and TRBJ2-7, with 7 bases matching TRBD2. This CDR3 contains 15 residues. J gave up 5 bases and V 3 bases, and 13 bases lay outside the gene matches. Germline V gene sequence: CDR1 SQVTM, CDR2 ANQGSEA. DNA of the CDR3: TGCAGCGTTGAGGACGGCCCAAGCGGGGAGGACGAGCAGTACTTC. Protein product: CSVEDGPSGEDEQYF.

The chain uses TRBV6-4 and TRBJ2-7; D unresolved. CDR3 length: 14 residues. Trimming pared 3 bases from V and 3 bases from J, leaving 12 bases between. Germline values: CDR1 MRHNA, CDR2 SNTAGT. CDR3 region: CASSERVGSYEQYF. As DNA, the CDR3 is TGTGCCAGCAGTGAAAGGGTCGGAAGCTACGAGCAGTACTTC.

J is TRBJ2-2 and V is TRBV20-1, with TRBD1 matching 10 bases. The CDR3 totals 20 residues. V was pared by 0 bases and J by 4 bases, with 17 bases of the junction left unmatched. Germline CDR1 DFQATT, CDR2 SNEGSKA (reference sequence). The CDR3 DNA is TGCAGTGCTAGAGATCGCCCTGGAAGCCGGGACAGGGGATTCACCGGGGAGCTGTTTTTT. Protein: CSARDRPGSRDRGFTGELFF.

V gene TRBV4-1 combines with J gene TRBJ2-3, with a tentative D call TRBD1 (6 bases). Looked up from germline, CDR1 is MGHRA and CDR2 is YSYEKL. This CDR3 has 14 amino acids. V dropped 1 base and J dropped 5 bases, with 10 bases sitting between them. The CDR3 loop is CASSQVGAVDTQYF. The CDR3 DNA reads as TGCGCCAGCAGCCAAGTGGGGGCCGTAGATACGCAGTATTTT.

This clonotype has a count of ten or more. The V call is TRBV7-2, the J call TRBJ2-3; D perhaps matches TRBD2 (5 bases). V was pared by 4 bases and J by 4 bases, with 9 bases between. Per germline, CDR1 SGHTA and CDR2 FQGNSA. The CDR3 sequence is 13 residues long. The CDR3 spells CASSSDYPDTQYF. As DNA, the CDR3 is TGTGCCAGCAGCTCTGACTATCCAGATACGCAGTATTTT.

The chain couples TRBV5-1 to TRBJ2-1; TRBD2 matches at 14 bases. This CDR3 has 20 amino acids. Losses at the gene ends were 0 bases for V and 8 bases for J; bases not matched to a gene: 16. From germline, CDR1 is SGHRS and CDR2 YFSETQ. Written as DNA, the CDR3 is TGCGCCAGCAGCTTGGCCGGACTAGCGGGAGGCCCTGGACTTAGGGATGAGCAGTTCTTC. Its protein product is CASSLAGLAGGPGLRDEQFF.

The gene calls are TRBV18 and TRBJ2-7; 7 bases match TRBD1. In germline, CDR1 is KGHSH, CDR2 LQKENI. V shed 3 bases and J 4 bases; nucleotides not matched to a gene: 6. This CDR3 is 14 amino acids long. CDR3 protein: CASSPGQTKYEQYF. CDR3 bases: TGTGCCAGCTCACCGGGACAGACTAAGTACGAGCAGTACTTC.

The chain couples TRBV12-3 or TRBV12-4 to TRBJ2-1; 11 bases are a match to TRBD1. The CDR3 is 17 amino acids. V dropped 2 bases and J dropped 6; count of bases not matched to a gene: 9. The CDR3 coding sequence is TGTGCCAGCAGTTTAATACCAGGGACAGGGGGTAGCAATGAGCAGTTCTTC. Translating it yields CASSLIPGTGGSNEQFF.

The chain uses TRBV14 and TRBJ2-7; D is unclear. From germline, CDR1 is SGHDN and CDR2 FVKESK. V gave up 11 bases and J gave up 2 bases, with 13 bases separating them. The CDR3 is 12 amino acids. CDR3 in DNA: TGTGCCCAAAGACGCAGGACCTACGAGCAGTACTTC. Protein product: CAQRRRTYEQYF. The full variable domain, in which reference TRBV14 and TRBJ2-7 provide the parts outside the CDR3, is EAGVTQFPSHSVIEKGQTVTLRCDPISGHDNLYWYRRVMGKEIKFLLHFVKESKQDESGMPNNRFLAERTGGTYSTLKVQPAELEDSGVYFCAQRRRTYEQYFGPGTRLTVT.

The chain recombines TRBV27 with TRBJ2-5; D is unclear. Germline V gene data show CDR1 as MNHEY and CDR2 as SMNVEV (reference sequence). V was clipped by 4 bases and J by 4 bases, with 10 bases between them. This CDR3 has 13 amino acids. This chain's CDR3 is CASSSGARETQYF. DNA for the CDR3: TGTGCCAGCAGTTCTGGAGCCCGAGAGACCCAGTACTTC.

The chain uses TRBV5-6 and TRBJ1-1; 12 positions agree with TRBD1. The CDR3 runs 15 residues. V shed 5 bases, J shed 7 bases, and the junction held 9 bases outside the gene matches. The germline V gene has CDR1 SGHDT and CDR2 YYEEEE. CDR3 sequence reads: CASRPGQGAGGEAFF. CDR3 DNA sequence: TGTGCCAGCAGACCGGGACAGGGGGCCGGGGGTGAAGCTTTCTTT. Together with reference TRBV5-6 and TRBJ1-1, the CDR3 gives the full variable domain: DAGVTQSPTHLIKTRGQQVTLRCSPKSGHDTVSWYQQALGQGPQFIFQYYEEEERQRGNFPDRFSGHQFPNYSSELNVNALLLGDSALYLCASRPGQGAGGEAFFGQGTRLTVV.

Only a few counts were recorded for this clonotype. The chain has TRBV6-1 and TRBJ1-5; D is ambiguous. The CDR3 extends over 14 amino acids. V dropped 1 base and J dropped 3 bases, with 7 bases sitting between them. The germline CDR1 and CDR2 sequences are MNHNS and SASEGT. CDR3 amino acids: CASSEGPNNQPQHF. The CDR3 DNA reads TGTGCCAGCAGTGAAGGCCCGAACAATCAGCCCCAGCATTTT.

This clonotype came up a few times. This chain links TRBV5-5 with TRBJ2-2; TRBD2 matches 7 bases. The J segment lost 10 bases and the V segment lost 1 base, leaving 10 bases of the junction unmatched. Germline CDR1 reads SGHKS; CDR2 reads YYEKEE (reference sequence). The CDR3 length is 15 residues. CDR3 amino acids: CASSLQQLAMVELFF. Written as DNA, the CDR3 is TGTGCCAGCAGCTTGCAGCAACTAGCGATGGTGGAGCTGTTTTTT.

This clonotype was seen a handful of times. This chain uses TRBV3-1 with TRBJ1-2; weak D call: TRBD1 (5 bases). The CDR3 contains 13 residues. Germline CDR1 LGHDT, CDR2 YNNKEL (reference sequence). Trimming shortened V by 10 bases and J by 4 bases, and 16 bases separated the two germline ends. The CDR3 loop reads CATQGEGAYGYTF. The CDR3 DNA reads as TGTGCCACACAAGGGGAAGGGGCCTATGGCTACACCTTC.

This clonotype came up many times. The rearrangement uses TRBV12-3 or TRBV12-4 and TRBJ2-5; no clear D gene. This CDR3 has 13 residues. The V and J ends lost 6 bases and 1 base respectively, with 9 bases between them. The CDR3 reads CASSDLIQETQYF. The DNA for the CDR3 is TGTGCCAGCAGCGACTTGATCCAAGAGACCCAGTACTTC.

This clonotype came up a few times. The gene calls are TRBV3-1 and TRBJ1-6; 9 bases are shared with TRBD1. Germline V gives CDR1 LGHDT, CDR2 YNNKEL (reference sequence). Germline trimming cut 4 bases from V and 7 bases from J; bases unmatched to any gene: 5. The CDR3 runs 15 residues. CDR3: CASSLQGARNSPLHF. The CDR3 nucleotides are TGTGCCAGCAGCCTACAGGGGGCTCGGAATTCACCCCTCCACTTT.

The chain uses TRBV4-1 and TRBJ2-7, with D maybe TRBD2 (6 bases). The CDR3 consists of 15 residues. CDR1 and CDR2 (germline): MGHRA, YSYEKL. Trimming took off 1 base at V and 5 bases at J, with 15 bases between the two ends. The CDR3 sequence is CASSQVEGLGDEQYF. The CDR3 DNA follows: TGCGCCAGCAGCCAAGTGGAGGGGCTTGGTGACGAGCAGTACTTC.

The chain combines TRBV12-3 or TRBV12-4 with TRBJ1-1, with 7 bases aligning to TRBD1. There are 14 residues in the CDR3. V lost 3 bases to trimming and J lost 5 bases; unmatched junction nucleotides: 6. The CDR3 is CASSLLTGRTEAFF. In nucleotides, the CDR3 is TGTGCCAGCAGTTTGTTGACAGGGAGGACTGAAGCTTTCTTT.

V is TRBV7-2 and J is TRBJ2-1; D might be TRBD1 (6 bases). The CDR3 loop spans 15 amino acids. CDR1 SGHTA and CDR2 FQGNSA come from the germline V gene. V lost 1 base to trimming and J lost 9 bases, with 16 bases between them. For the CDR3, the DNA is TGTGCCAGCAGCTTAGACTTAAACGAAGGGGGTGAGCAGTTCTTC. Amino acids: CASSLDLNEGGEQFF.

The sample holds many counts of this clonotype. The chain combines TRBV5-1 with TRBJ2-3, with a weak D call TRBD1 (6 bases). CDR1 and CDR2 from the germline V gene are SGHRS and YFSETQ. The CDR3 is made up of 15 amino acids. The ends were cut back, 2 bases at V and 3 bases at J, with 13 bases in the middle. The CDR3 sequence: CASSFRGQRTDTQYF. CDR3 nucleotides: TGCGCCAGCAGCTTTCGCGGACAGAGAACAGATACGCAGTATTTT.

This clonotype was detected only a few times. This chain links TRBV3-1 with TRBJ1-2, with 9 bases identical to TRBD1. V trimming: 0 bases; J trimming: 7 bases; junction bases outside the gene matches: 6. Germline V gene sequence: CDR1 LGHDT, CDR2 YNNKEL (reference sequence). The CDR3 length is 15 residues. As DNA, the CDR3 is TGTGCCAGCAGCCAAGACACAGGGGGCAAGGGTGGCTACACCTTC. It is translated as CASSQDTGGKGGYTF.

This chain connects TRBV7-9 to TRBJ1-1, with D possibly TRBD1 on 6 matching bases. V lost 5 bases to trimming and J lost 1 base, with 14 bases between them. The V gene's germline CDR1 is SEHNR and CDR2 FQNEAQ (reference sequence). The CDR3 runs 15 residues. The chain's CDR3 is CASSPSDRRNTEAFF. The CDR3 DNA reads TGTGCCAGCAGCCCGTCAGACAGGAGGAACACTGAAGCTTTCTTT.

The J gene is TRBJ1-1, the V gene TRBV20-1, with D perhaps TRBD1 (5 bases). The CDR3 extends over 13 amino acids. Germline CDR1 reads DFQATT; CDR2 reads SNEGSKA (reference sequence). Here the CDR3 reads CSRDGRGNTEAFF. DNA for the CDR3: TGCAGCAGAGATGGAAGGGGGAACACTGAAGCTTTCTTT.

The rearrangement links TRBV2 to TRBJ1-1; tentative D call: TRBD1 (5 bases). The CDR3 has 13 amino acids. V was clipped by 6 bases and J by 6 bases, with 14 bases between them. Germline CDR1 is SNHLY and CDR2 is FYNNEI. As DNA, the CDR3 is TGTGCCAGCAGGACAACAGGCGTCGCTGAAGCTTTCTTT. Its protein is CASRTTGVAEAFF.

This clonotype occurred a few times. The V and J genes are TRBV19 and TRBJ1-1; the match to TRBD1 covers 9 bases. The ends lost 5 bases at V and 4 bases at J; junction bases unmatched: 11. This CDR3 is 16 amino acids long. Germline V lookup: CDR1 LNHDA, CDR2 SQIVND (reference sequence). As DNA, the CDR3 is TGTGCCAGTAGTCCGCAGGGTACGGGACAGGGCACTGAAGCTTTCTTT. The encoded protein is CASSPQGTGQGTEAFF. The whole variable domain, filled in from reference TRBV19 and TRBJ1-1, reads DGGITQSPKYLFRKEGQNVTLSCEQNLNHDAMYWYRQDPGQGLRLIYYSQIVNDFQKGDIAEGYSVSREKKESFPLTVTSAQKNPTAFYLCASSPQGTGQGTEAFFGQGTRLTVV.

The CDR3 DNA reads as TGTGCCAGCAGCTTTCAGGGGCCGGGCACCGGGGAGCTGTTTTTT. It translates to CASSFQGPGTGELFF. The chain links TRBV13 to TRBJ2-2; D perhaps matches TRBD1 (6 bases). Between the trimmed V and J ends, which lost 3 bases and 4 bases, there was a span of 12 bases. CDR3 length equals 15 residues. The germline gives CDR1 PRHDT, CDR2 FYEKMQ (reference sequence).

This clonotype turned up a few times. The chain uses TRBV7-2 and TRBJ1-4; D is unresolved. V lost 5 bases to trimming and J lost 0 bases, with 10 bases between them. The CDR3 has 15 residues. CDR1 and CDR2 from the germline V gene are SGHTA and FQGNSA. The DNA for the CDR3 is TGTGCCAGCAGCCCACGGGGTGCAACTAATGAAAAACTGTTTTTT. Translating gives CASSPRGATNEKLFF. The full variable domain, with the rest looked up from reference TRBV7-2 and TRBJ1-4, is GAGVSQSPSNKVTEKGKDVELRCDPISGHTALYWYRQSLGQGLEFLIYFQGNSAPDKSGLPSDRFSAERTGGSVSTLTIQRTQQEDSAVYLCASSPRGATNEKLFFGSGTQLSVL.

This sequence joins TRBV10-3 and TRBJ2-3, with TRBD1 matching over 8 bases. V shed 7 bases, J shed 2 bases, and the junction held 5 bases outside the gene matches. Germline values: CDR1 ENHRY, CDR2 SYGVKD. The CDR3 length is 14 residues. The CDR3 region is CAIMDRANTDTQYF. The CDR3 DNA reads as TGTGCCATCATGGACAGGGCCAACACAGATACGCAGTATTTT.

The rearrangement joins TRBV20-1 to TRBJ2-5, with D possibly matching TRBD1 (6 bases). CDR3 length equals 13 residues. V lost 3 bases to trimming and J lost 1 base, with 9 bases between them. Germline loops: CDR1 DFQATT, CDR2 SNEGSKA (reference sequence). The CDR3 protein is CSASPGVQETQYF. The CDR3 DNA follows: TGCAGTGCTAGTCCAGGGGTCCAAGAGACCCAGTACTTC.

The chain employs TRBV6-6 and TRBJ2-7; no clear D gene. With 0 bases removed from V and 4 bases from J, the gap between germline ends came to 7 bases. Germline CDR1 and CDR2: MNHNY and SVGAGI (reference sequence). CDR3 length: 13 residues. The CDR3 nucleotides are TGTGCCAGCAGTTACTCGGCCAGGTACGAGCAGTACTTC. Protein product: CASSYSARYEQYF.

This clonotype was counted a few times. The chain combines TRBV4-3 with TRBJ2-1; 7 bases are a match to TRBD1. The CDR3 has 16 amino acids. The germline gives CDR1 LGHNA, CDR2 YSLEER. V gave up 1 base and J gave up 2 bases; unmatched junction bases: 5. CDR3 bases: TGCGCCAGCAGCCAAGGGACAGGAGTCACCTACAATGAGCAGTTCTTC. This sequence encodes CASSQGTGVTYNEQFF.

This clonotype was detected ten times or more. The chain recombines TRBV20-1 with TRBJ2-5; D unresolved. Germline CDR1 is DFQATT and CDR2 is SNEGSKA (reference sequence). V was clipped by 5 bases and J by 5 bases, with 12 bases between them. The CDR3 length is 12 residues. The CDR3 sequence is CSALSGKETQYF. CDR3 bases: TGCAGTGCTCTGAGTGGGAAGGAGACCCAGTACTTC.